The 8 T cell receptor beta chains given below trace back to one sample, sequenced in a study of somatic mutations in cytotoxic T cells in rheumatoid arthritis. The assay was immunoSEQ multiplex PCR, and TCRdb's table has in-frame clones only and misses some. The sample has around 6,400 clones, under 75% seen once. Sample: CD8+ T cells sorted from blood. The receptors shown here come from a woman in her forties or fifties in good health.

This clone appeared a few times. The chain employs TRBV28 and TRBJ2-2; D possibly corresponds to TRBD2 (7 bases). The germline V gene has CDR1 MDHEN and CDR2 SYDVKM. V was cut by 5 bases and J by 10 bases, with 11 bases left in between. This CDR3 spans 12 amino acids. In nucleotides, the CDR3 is TGTGCCAGCAGTACGGGGGGCGCGGAGCTGTTTTTT. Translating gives CASSTGGAELFF.

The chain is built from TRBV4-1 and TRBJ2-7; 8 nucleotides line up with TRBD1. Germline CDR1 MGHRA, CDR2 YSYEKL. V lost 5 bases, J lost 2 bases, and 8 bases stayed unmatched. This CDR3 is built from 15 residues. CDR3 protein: CASSFGQGETYEQYF. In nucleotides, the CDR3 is TGCGCCAGCAGCTTCGGACAGGGAGAGACCTACGAGCAGTACTTC.

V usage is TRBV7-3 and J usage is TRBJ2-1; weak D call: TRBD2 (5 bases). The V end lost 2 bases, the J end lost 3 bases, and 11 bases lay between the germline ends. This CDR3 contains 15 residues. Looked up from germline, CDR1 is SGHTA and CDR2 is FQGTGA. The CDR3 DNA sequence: TGTGCCAGCAGCTTAGGTTTTAGCGACTACAATGAGCAGTTCTTC. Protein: CASSLGFSDYNEQFF.

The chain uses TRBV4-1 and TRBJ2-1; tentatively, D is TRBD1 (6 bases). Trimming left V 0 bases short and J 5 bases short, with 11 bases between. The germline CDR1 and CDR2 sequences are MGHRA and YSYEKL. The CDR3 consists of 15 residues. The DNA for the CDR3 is TGCGCCAGCAGCCAAGATGTCACAGGGAACAATGAGCAGTTCTTC. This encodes CASSQDVTGNNEQFF.

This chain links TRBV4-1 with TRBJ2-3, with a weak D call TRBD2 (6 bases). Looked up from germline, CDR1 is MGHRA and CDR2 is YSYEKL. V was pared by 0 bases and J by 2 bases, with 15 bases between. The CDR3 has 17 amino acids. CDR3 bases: TGCGCCAGCAGCCAAGATCCACGCGGGGTTTTCACAGATACGCAGTATTTT. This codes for CASSQDPRGVFTDTQYF.

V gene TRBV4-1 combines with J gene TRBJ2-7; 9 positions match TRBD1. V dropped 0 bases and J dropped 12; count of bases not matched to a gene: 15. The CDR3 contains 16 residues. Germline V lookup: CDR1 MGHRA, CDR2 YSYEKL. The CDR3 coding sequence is TGCGCCAGCAGCCAAGATCCCCGGGTCGGACAGGGGTTTTCGTACTTC. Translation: CASSQDPRVGQGFSYF.

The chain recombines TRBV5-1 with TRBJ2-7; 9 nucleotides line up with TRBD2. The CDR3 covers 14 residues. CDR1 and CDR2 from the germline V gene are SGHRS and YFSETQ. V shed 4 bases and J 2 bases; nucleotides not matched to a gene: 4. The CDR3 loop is CASSHLAGPYEQYF. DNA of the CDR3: TGCGCCAGCAGCCACCTAGCGGGGCCCTACGAGCAGTACTTC.

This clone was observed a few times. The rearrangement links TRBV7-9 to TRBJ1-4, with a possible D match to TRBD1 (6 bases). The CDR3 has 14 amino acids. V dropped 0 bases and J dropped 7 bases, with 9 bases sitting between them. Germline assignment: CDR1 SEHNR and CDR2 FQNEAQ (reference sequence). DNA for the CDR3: TGTGCCAGCAGCTTAGCGCAAGGGGGTGAAAAACTGTTTTTT. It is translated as CASSLAQGGEKLFF.